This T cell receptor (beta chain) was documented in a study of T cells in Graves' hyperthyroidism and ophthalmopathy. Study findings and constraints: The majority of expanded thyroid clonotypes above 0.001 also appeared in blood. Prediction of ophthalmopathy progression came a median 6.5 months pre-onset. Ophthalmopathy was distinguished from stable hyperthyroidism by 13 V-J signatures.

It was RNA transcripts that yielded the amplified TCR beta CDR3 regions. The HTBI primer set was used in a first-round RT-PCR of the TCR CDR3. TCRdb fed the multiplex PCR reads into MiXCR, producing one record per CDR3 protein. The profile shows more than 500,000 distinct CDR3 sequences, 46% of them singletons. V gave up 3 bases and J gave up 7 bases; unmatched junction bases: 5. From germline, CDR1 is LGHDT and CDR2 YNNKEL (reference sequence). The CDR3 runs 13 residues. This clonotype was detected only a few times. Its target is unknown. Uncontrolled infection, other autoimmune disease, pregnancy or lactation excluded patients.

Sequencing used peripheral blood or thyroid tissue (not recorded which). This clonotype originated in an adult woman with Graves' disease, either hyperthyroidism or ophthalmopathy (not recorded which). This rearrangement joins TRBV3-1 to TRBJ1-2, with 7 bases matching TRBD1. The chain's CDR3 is CASSHLDRIGYTF. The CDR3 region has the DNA TGTGCCAGCAGCCACTTGGACAGGATTGGCTACACCTTC. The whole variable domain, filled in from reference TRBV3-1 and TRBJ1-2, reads DTAVSQTPKYLVTQMGNDKSIKCEQNLGHDTMYWYKQDSKKFLKIMFSYNNKELIINETVPNRFSPKSPDKAHLNLHINSLELGDSAVYFCASSHLDRIGYTFGSGTRLTVV.